The entry that follows covers one T cell receptor (beta chain) sequence. This specimen belongs to a study of blood T cell repertoires in COVID-19. Sequenced by immunoSEQ multiplex PCR; TCRdb stores in-frame clones only, minus some. This sample carries 65,000 to 85,000 clones, around 89% of them seen once, and the ten largest clones take 2.5% to 3%. V lost 0 bases and J lost 4, with 10 bases in between. CDR1 LGHNA and CDR2 YSLEER come from the germline V gene. The CDR3 totals 15 residues. V is TRBV4-3 and J is TRBJ1-5; D perhaps matches TRBD1 (5 bases). The material sequenced was peripheral blood. The sequence was obtained from a man aged 45-65 years with acute or convalescent COVID-19. CDR3 DNA sequence: TGCGCCAGCAGCCAAGATGTCAGGGCAAATCAGCCCCAGCATTTT. It translates to CASSQDVRANQPQHF.